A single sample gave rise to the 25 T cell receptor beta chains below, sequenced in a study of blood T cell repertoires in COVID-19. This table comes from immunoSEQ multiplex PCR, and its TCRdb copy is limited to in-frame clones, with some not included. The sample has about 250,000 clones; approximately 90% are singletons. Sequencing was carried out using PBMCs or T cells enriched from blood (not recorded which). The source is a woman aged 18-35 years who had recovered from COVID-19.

CDR3 in amino acids: CAISGLDSSSYEQYF. The DNA for the CDR3 is TGTGCCATCAGTGGACTAGACTCCTCGTCCTACGAGCAGTACTTC. The chain combines TRBV10-3 with TRBJ2-7; TRBD2 is a possible D gene (6 bases). CDR3 length: 15 amino acids. Germline loops: CDR1 ENHRY, CDR2 SYGVKD. The germline V and J ends were trimmed by 4 bases and 1 base, with 14 bases remaining between them.

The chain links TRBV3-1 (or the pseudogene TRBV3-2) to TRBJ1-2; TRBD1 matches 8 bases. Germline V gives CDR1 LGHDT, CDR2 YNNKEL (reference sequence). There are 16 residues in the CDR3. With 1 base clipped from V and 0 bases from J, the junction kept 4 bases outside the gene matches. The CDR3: CASSQAGTGANYGYTF. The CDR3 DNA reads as TGTGCCAGCAGCCAAGCTGGGACAGGTGCTAACTATGGCTACACCTTC.

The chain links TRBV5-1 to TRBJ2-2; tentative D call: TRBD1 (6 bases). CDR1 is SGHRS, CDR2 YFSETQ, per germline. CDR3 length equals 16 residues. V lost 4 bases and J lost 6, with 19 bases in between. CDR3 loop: CASSPRGQSGAGELFF. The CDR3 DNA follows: TGCGCCAGCAGCCCGCGCGGACAGTCTGGAGCCGGGGAGCTGTTTTTT. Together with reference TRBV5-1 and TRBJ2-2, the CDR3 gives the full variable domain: KAGVTQTPRYLIKTRGQQVTLSCSPISGHRSVSWYQQTPGQGLQFLFEYFSETQRNKGNFPGRFSGRQFSNSRSEMNVSTLELGDSALYLCASSPRGQSGAGELFFGEGSRLTVL.

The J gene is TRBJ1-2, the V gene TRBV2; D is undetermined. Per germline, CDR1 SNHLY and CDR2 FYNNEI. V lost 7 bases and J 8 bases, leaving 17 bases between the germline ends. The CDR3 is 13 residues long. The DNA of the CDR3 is TGTGCCAGCAAGTTTCCCTACTTGGGCGGCTACACCTTC. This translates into CASKFPYLGGYTF.

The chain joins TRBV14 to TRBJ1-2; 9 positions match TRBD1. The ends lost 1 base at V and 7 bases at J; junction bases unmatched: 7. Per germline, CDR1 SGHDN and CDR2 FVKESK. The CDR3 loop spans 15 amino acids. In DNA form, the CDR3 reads TGTGCCAGCAGCCAAGCGGGACAGGGTTTTGGTGGCTACACCTTC. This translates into CASSQAGQGFGGYTF.

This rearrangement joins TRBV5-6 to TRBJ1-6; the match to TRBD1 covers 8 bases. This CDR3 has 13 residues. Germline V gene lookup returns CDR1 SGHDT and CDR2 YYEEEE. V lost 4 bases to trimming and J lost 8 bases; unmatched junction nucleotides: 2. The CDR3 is CASSRDRYSPLHF. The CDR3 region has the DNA TGTGCCAGCAGCAGGGACAGGTATTCACCCCTCCACTTT.

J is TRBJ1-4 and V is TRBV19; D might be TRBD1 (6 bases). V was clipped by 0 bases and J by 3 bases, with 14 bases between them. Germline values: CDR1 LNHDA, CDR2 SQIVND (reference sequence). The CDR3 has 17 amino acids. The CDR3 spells CASSIESTGSANEKLFF. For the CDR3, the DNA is TGTGCCAGTAGTATAGAATCCACAGGGAGCGCTAATGAAAAACTGTTTTTT.

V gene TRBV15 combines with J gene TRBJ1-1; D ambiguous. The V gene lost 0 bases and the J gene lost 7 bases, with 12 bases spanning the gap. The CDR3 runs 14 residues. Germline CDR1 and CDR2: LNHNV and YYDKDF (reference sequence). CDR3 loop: CATSRDRRLYEAFF. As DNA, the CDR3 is TGTGCCACCAGCAGAGATAGGAGGCTCTATGAAGCTTTCTTT.

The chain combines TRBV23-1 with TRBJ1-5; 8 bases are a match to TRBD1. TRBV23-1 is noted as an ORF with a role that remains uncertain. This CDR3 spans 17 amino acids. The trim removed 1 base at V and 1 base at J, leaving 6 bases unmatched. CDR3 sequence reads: CASSQCVDRESNQPQHF. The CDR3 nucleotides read TGCGCCAGCAGTCAATGCGTGGACAGGGAGAGCAATCAGCCCCAGCATTTT.

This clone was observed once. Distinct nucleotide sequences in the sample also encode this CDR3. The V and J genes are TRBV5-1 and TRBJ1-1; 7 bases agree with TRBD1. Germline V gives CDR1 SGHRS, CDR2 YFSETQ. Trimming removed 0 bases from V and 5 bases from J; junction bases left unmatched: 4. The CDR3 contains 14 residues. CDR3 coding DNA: TGCGCCAGCAGCTTGGGACAGGGCTCGACTGAAGCTTTCTTT. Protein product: CASSLGQGSTEAFF.

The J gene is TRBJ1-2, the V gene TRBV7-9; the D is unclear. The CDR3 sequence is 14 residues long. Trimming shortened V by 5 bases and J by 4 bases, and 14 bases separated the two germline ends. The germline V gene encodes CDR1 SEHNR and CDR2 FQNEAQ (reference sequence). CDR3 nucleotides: TGTGCCAGCAGCCCCGATGCGCGCCCCTATGGCTACACCTTC. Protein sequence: CASSPDARPYGYTF.

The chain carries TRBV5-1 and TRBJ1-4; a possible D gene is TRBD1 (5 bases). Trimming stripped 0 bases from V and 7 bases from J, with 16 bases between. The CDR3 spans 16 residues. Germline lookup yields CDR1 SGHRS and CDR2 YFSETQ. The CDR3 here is CASSLGSAGRSEKLFF. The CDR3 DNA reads TGCGCCAGCAGCTTGGGAAGCGCAGGGAGGAGTGAAAAACTGTTTTTT.

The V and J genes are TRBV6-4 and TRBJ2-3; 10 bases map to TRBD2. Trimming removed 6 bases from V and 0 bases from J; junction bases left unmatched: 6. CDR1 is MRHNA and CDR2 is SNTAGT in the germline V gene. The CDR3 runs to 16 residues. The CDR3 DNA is TGTGCCAGCAGCCGACTAGCGGGTCGGAGCACAGATACGCAGTATTTT. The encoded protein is CASSRLAGRSTDTQYF.

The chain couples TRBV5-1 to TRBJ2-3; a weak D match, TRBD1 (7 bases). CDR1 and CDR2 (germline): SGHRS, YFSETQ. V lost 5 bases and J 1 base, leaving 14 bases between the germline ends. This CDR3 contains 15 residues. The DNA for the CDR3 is TGCGCCAGCAGTAAAGGAGGGGGCGGCACAGATACGCAGTATTTT. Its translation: CASSKGGGGTDTQYF.

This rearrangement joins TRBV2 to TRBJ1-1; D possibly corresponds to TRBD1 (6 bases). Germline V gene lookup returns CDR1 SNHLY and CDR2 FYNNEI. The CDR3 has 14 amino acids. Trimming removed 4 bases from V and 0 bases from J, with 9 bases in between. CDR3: CASSVQGMNTEAFF. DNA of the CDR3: TGTGCCAGCAGTGTTCAGGGGATGAACACTGAAGCTTTCTTT.

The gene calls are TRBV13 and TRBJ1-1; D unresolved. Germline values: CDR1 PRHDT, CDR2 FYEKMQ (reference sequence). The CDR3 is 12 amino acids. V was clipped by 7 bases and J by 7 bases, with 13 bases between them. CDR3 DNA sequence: TGTGCCAGCACCCCCTCGGCGGGTGAAGCTTTCTTT. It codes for CASTPSAGEAFF.

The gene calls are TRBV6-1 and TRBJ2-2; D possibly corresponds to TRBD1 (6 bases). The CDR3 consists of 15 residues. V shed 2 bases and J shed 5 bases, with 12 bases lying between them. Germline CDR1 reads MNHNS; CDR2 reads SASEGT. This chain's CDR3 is CASSENSGETGELFF. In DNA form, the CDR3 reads TGTGCCAGCAGTGAAAATTCAGGGGAGACCGGGGAGCTGTTTTTT.

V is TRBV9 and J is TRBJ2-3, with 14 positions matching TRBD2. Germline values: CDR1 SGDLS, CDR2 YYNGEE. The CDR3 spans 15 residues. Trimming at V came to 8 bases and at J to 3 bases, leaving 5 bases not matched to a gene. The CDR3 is CASEGLAGGTDTQYF. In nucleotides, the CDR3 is TGTGCCAGTGAAGGACTAGCGGGGGGAACAGATACGCAGTATTTT.

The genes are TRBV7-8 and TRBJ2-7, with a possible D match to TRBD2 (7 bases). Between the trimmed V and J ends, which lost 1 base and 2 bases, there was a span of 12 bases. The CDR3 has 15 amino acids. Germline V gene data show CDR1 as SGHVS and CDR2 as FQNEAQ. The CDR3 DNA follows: TGTGCCAGCAGCTTAGTAGAGGGGGGGCCCTACGAGCAGTACTTC. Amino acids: CASSLVEGGPYEQYF.

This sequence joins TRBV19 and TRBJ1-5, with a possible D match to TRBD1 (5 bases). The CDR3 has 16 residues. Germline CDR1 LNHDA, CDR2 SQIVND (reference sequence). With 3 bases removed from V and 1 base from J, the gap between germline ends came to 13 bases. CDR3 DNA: TGTGCCAGTAGTATGCGCCAACGGGGGAGCAATCAGCCCCAGCATTTT. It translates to CASSMRQRGSNQPQHF.

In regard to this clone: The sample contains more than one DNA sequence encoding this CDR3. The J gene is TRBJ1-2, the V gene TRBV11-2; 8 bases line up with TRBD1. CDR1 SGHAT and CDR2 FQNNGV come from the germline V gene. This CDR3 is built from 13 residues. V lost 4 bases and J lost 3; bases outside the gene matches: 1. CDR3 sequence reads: CASSSQGDYGYTF. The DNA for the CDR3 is TGTGCCAGCAGCTCACAGGGGGACTATGGCTACACCTTC.

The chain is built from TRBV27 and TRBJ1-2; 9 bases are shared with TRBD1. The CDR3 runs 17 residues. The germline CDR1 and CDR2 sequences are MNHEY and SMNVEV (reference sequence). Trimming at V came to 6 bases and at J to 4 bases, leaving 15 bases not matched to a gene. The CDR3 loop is CASSSLVRDREGYGYTF. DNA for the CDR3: TGTGCCAGCAGCAGCCTCGTCCGGGACAGGGAAGGCTATGGCTACACCTTC.

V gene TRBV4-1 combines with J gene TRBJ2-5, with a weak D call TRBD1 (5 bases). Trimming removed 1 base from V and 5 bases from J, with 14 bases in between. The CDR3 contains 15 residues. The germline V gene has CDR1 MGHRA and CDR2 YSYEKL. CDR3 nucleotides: TGCGCCAGCAGCCAAGGTTGGGGCGGTGGGGAGACCCAGTACTTC. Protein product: CASSQGWGGGETQYF.

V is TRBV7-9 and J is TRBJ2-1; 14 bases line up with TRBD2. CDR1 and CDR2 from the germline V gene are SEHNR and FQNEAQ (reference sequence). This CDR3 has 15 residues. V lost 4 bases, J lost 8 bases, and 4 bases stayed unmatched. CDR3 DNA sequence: TGTGCCAGCAGCTCCAGACTAGCGGGGGGGTATGAGCAGTTCTTC. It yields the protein CASSSRLAGGYEQFF.

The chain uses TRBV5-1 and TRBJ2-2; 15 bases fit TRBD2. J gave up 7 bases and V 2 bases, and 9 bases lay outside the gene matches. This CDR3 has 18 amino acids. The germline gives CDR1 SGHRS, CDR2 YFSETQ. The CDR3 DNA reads TGCGCCAGCAGCTTCGGACTAGCGGGGGGGCCGTCAGTCGGGGAGCTGTTTTTT. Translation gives CASSFGLAGGPSVGELFF. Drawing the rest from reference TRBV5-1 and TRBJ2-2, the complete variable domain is KAGVTQTPRYLIKTRGQQVTLSCSPISGHRSVSWYQQTPGQGLQFLFEYFSETQRNKGNFPGRFSGRQFSNSRSEMNVSTLELGDSALYLCASSFGLAGGPSVGELFFGEGSRLTVL.